The next 28 T cell receptor beta chains were all read from a single sample in a study of molecular identifiers for immune sequencing clone quantification. TCRdb called the PCR reads again in MiXCR, with one record for every CDR3 protein. The table has some 65,000 distinct CDR3 sequences, around 20% seen once. The specimen sequenced was naive CD8+ T cells from blood, with Jurkat cell RNA spiked in. Described subset: FACS-sorted CD8+CD4-CCR7+CD45RA+ naive T cells. The receptors come from a human donor in good health. Some libraries in this study had Jurkat cell RNA spiked in.

Concerning this clonotype itself: This sequence may be a read error, since a much larger clone differs from it by one base. The rearrangement joins TRBV7-8 to TRBJ2-1; D may be TRBD2 (6 bases). Trimming pared 8 bases from V and 0 bases from J, leaving 26 bases between. The germline gives CDR1 SGHVS, CDR2 FQNEAQ. The CDR3 loop spans 19 amino acids. CDR3 sequence reads: CASDAGPAGETHSYNEQFF. For the CDR3, the DNA is TGTGCCAGCGACGCTGGGCCAGCGGGCGAAACCCACTCCTACAATGAGCAGTTCTTC.

This clonotype was observed a handful of times. V gene TRBV4-3 combines with J gene TRBJ2-1; 7 positions agree with TRBD2. This CDR3 region has 16 residues. Germline V gene data show CDR1 as LGHNA and CDR2 as YSLEER. The trim removed 1 base at V and 0 bases at J, leaving 3 bases unmatched. The DNA for the CDR3 is TGCGCCAGCAGCCAAGGGGAGGGACTCTCCTACAATGAGCAGTTCTTC. Protein sequence: CASSQGEGLSYNEQFF.

This clonotype has at least ten counts. The gene calls are TRBV4-1 and TRBJ1-5; a weak D match, TRBD1 (5 bases). Trimming took off 5 bases at V and 2 bases at J, with 16 bases between the two ends. The CDR3 consists of 16 residues. CDR1 and CDR2 (germline): MGHRA, YSYEKL. CDR3 sequence reads: CASSTSLGVGNQPQHF. In DNA form, the CDR3 reads TGCGCCAGCAGCACCAGTTTGGGGGTTGGCAATCAGCCCCAGCATTTT.

The V call is TRBV6-2 or TRBV6-3, the J call TRBJ2-7; TRBD2 is a possible D gene (7 bases). The CDR3 has 17 residues. Deletions cut 2 bases from V and 2 bases from J, with 19 bases between. The germline V gene encodes CDR1 MNHEY and CDR2 SVGEGT. The CDR3 DNA is TGTGCCAGCAGTTACGCTTTGTTCGCGGGGGCCGCCTACGAGCAGTACTTC. Protein product: CASSYALFAGAAYEQYF.

Remarks on this clonotype: A much more abundant neighbour one base away suggests this may be a read error. J is TRBJ1-1 and V is TRBV10-3; D is perhaps TRBD1 (5 bases). This CDR3 contains 14 residues. Between the trimmed V and J ends, which lost 5 bases and 2 bases, there was a span of 12 bases. Per the germline V gene, CDR1 is ENHRY and CDR2 is SYGVKD. The CDR3 spells CAISNLGENTEAFF. CDR3 in DNA: TGTGCCATCAGTAATCTAGGGGAAAACACTGAAGCTTTCTTT.

Many counts were recorded for this clonotype. This sequence joins TRBV9 and TRBJ2-2; D may be TRBD2 (5 bases). CDR3 size: 14 residues. Looked up from germline, CDR1 is SGDLS and CDR2 is YYNGEE. The ends were cut back, 4 bases at V and 7 bases at J, with 14 bases in the middle. DNA for the CDR3: TGTGCCAGCAGCCCACCCCGAGGGCACGGGGAGCTGTTTTTT. Translating it yields CASSPPRGHGELFF.

This clonotype appeared many times. The genes are TRBV29-1 and TRBJ2-7; possible D gene TRBD2, 5 bases. V was cut by 4 bases and J by 6 bases, with 10 bases left in between. In germline, CDR1 is SQVTM, CDR2 ANQGSEA. The CDR3 has 11 residues. CDR3 sequence: CSVAGEGEQYF. CDR3 nucleotide sequence: TGCAGCGTTGCTGGCGAGGGCGAGCAGTACTTC.

This clonotype was detected many times. This chain connects TRBV13 to TRBJ1-1, with TRBD1 as a possible D gene (6 bases). The CDR3 runs to 14 residues. V gave up 5 bases and J gave up 6 bases, with 16 bases separating them. CDR1 and CDR2 (germline): PRHDT, FYEKMQ (reference sequence). The CDR3 is CASSPQGRWSEAFF. The DNA of the CDR3 is TGTGCCAGCAGCCCGCAGGGGCGATGGTCTGAAGCTTTCTTT.

This clonotype was counted ten times or more. J is TRBJ1-1 and V is TRBV11-2, with 9 nucleotides matching TRBD1. Trimming took 3 bases from V and 4 from J; bases not matched to a gene: 3. This CDR3 is built from 14 residues. Germline CDR1 reads SGHAT; CDR2 reads FQNNGV. The CDR3 DNA sequence: TGTGCCAGCAGCTTCACAGGGGGCCGCACTGAAGCTTTCTTT. Amino acid sequence: CASSFTGGRTEAFF.

In its sample, this clonotype was seen many times. This chain connects TRBV12-3 or TRBV12-4 to TRBJ2-7; D is ambiguous. This CDR3 has 12 amino acids. Trimming stripped 1 base from V and 3 bases from J, with 4 bases between. In DNA form, the CDR3 reads TGTGCCAGCAGTTTAGAGAGCTACGAGCAGTACTTC. It yields the protein CASSLESYEQYF.

This rearrangement joins TRBV3-1 to TRBJ2-1, with 10 bases lining up with TRBD2. Per the germline V gene, CDR1 is LGHDT and CDR2 is YNNKEL (reference sequence). CDR3 size: 17 residues. The trim removed 0 bases at V and 4 bases at J, leaving 6 bases unmatched. CDR3 loop: CASSQDGWTSGYNEQFF. Written as DNA, the CDR3 is TGTGCCAGCAGCCAAGATGGCTGGACTAGCGGATACAATGAGCAGTTCTTC.

Turning to this clonotype: A much bigger clone sits one base away, suggesting this may be a read error. No conserved phenylalanine or tryptophan ends this CDR3, so it is likely a read error. The chain uses TRBV7-9 and TRBJ2-3, with TRBD2 identical over 9 bases. V was pared by 6 bases and J by 6 bases, with 10 bases of the junction left unmatched. Germline assignment: CDR1 SEHNR and CDR2 FQNEAQ (reference sequence). The CDR3 contains 15 residues. In DNA, the CDR3 is TGTGCCAGCAGTTTTTCTAGCGGGGATCGGGATACGCAGTATCTT. Translating gives CASSFSSGDRDTQYL.

The rearrangement uses TRBV4-3 and TRBJ2-1, with TRBD2 matching over 7 bases. V shed 1 base and J 5 bases; nucleotides not matched to a gene: 14. In germline, CDR1 is LGHNA, CDR2 YSLEER. The CDR3 length is 18 residues. This CDR3 is CASSQGVAGASVHNEQFF. The CDR3 nucleotides read TGCGCCAGCAGCCAAGGCGTAGCGGGCGCGTCGGTGCACAATGAGCAGTTCTTC.

This clonotype turned up a few times. The chain uses TRBV6-1 and TRBJ2-1; D may be TRBD1 (5 bases). From germline, CDR1 is MNHNS and CDR2 SASEGT. This CDR3 has 14 residues. The V and J ends lost 1 base and 3 bases respectively, with 7 bases between them. CDR3 nucleotide sequence: TGTGCCAGCAGTGAAGACAGGAACTACAATGAGCAGTTCTTC. It specifies CASSEDRNYNEQFF.

A remark on this clonotype: A much larger clone sits a single nucleotide away, making a read error possible. The DNA for the CDR3 is TGTGCCAGCAGTTTAGTTGCCAGGGTAATCGAGCAGTACTTC. It translates to CASSLVARVIEQYF. The chain combines TRBV27 with TRBJ2-7; tentative D call: TRBD1 (5 bases). V lost 2 bases, J lost 6 bases, and 14 bases lay in between. Germline V CDR1 and CDR2: MNHEY, SMNVEV (reference sequence). This CDR3 is built from 14 residues.

This clonotype was counted once. A much bigger clone sits one base away, suggesting this may be a read error. CDR3 coding DNA: TGTGCCAGCAGTTTAACGTCCGGTCTGAACACTGGAGCTTTCTTT. The encoded protein is CASSLTSGLNTGAFF. The gene calls are TRBV27 and TRBJ1-1; D ambiguous. Germline lookup yields CDR1 MNHEY and CDR2 SMNVEV (reference sequence). This CDR3 region has 15 residues.

Concerning this clonotype: It may be a read error: a sequence one base away is much more abundant. J is TRBJ2-4 and V is TRBV27; possibly TRBD2 for D (6 bases). Trimming shortened V by 5 bases and J by 1 base, and 15 bases separated the two germline ends. The CDR3 is 16 residues long. Germline lookup yields CDR1 MNHEY and CDR2 SMNVEV (reference sequence). In nucleotides, the CDR3 is TGTGCCAGCAGTCACCGGAGGGTCTCTGCCAAAAACATTCAGTACTTC. Translating gives CASSHRRVSAKNIQYF.

This clonotype was counted ten times or more. The chain is built from TRBV10-3 and TRBJ2-3; maybe TRBD1 (7 bases). The CDR3 contains 14 residues. From germline, CDR1 is ENHRY and CDR2 SYGVKD. Trimming pared 0 bases from V and 6 bases from J, leaving 10 bases between. DNA for the CDR3: TGTGCCATCAGTGAGTCGGCAGGGGGGGATACGCAGTATTTT. Translated: CAISESAGGDTQYF.

The sample holds many counts of this clonotype. V and J are TRBV4-1 and TRBJ2-7, with D unclear. Germline CDR1 and CDR2: MGHRA and YSYEKL. Trimming shortened V by 4 bases and J by 0 bases, and 16 bases separated the two germline ends. The CDR3 runs to 16 residues. CDR3 DNA: TGCGCCAGCAGCCTAACACGCACAGAGACCTCCTACGAGCAGTACTTC. It specifies CASSLTRTETSYEQYF.

This clonotype was seen only a few times. One junction end disagrees with the germline gene, perhaps due to a read error. This rearrangement joins TRBV7-7 to TRBJ1-5; 7 bases are shared with TRBD1. This CDR3 is 15 amino acids long. Looked up from germline, CDR1 is SSHAT and CDR2 is FNYEAQ (reference sequence). CDR3 sequence reads: CASSRQGIGNQPQRF. The CDR3 DNA reads as TGTGCTAGCAGTCGACAGGGTATTGGCAATCAGCCCCAGCGTTTT.

This clonotype showed up many times. This chain links TRBV13 with TRBJ2-7, with 7 bases identical to TRBD2. The germline V gene has CDR1 PRHDT and CDR2 FYEKMQ (reference sequence). Germline trimming cut 3 bases from V and 7 bases from J; bases unmatched to any gene: 15. The CDR3 contains 16 residues. CDR3 residues: CASSFLSSRESGEQYF. CDR3 DNA: TGTGCCAGCAGCTTTCTCTCCTCGCGGGAGAGTGGGGAGCAGTACTTC. The variable domain in full, with the rest retrieved from reference TRBV13 and TRBJ2-7, is AAGVIQSPRHLIKEKRETATLKCYPIPRHDTVYWYQQGPGQDPQFLISFYEKMQSDKGSIPDRFSAQQFSDYHSELNMSSLELGDSALYFCASSFLSSRESGEQYFGPGTRLTVT.

The genes are TRBV30 and TRBJ1-2; 8 bases are a match to TRBD1. The germline CDR1 and CDR2 sequences are GTSNPN and SVGIG (reference sequence). With 1 base clipped from V and 6 bases from J, the junction kept 1 base outside the gene matches. The CDR3 runs 12 residues. CDR3: CAWSGTGNGYTF. CDR3 bases: TGTGCCTGGAGTGGGACAGGGAATGGCTACACCTTC.

The V call is TRBV4-2, the J call TRBJ2-2; 9 nucleotides line up with TRBD1. The CDR3 consists of 15 residues. The germline V gene encodes CDR1 LGHNA and CDR2 YNFKEQ. Trimming cost V 0 bases and J 7 bases; bases outside gene matches: 3. For the CDR3, the DNA is TGTGCCAGCAGCCAAGAGGGACAGGGAAGCGGGGAGCTGTTTTTT. Amino acid sequence: CASSQEGQGSGELFF.

This clonotype was seen ten or more times. This sequence joins TRBV6-5 and TRBJ2-3; weak D call: TRBD2 (6 bases). The ends were cut back, 9 bases at V and 3 bases at J, with 13 bases in the middle. Germline V gene lookup returns CDR1 MNHEY and CDR2 SVGAGI. This CDR3 is built from 13 residues. CDR3 in amino acids: CASGSGGTDTQYF. The DNA of the CDR3 is TGTGCCAGTGGCAGTGGGGGGACAGATACGCAGTATTTT.

This clonotype was recorded many times. The chain is built from TRBV27 and TRBJ1-3, with no clear D. V was cut by 4 bases and J by 2 bases, with 0 bases left in between. The germline V gene has CDR1 MNHEY and CDR2 SMNVEV (reference sequence). The CDR3 has 11 amino acids. The CDR3 DNA follows: TGTGCCAGCAGTTCTGGAAACACCATATATTTT. Translation: CASSSGNTIYF.

This clonotype has ten or more counts. The chain carries TRBV5-1 and TRBJ2-7, with TRBD1 matching 8 bases. CDR3 length: 16 amino acids. Per germline, CDR1 SGHRS and CDR2 YFSETQ. V gave up 7 bases and J gave up 6 bases; unmatched junction bases: 18. CDR3 in amino acids: CASFLQPDRARSEQYF. The DNA of the CDR3 is TGCGCCAGCTTCCTACAACCGGACAGGGCTAGGAGCGAGCAGTACTTC.

This clonotype was picked up a small number of times. J is TRBJ2-7 and V is TRBV6-1; D is ambiguous. CDR1 is MNHNS, CDR2 SASEGT, per germline. CDR3 length equals 15 residues. Trimming took off 2 bases at V and 9 bases at J, with 20 bases between the two ends. CDR3 sequence reads: CASSEYRRITHVQYF. As DNA, the CDR3 is TGTGCCAGCAGTGAATACCGGCGGATTACCCACGTGCAGTACTTC.

This clonotype was detected ten times or more. The genes are TRBV6-6 and TRBJ1-1; perhaps TRBD1 as D (5 bases). This CDR3 contains 15 residues. The germline gives CDR1 MNHNY, CDR2 SVGAGI (reference sequence). Trimming pared 5 bases from V and 0 bases from J, leaving 13 bases between. DNA for the CDR3: TGTGCCAGCAGTACGGGGCCACTAGTGAACACTGAAGCTTTCTTT. This encodes CASSTGPLVNTEAFF.